This T cell receptor (beta chain) was found in a study of shared T cell receptors in the human thymus. Using immunoSEQ multiplex PCR, the repertoire was profiled, and TCRdb retains in-frame clones only, with some absent. The repertoire holds 450,000 to 650,000 clones, with 75% to 80% as singletons. The CDR3 is 16 amino acids. V gave up 3 bases and J gave up 0 bases; unmatched junction bases: 5. CDR1 is LNHDA and CDR2 is SQIVND in the germline V gene (reference sequence). In addition, the sample was reused for a study of human thymus T cells. As that report states: The study used thymus tissue resected during corrective heart surgery. Biased V and J segment usage appeared in thymus and peripheral blood. Thymic repertoires of unrelated individuals were reported in related research to overlap highly.

V is TRBV19 and J is TRBJ1-3; the match to TRBD1 covers 7 bases. The specimen sequenced was thymocytes. The receptor's source is a boy in the first two years of life with a congenital heart defect. CDR3 in DNA: TGTGCCAGTAGTATCCGGACAGGCCTCTCTGGAAACACCATATATTTT. Encoded protein: CASSIRTGLSGNTIYF.